The source of this T cell receptor (beta chain) is a study of T cells of healthy individuals. This clonotype was observed a handful of times. J was trimmed by 7 bases and V by 2 bases; bases with no gene match: 12. The CDR3 covers 17 residues. Via MiXCR, TCRdb re-called the 5' RACE reads, giving one row per CDR3 protein. The table includes more than 60,000 distinct CDR3 sequences, around 16% detected once. The chain couples TRBV12-3 or TRBV12-4 to TRBJ2-1; 9 nucleotides agree with TRBD2. This receptor was identified in a human donor in good health. Written as DNA, the CDR3 is TGTGCCAGCAGTTTAAACGAGGGACTAGCCATAGGGAATGAGCAGTTCTTC. Translating it yields CASSLNEGLAIGNEQFF.